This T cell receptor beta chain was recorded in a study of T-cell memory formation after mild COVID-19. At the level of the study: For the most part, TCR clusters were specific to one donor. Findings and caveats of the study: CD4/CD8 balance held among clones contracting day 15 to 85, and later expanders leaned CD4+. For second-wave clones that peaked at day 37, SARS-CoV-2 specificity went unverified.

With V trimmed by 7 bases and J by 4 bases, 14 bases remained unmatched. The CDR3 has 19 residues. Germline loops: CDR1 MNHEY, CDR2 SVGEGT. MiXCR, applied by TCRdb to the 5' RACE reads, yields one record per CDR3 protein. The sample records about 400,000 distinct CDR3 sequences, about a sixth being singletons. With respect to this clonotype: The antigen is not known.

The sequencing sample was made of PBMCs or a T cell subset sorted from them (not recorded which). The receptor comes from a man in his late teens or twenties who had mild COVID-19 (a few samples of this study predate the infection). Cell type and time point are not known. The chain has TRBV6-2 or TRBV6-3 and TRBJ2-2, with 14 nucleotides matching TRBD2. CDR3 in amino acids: CASTRQPGLAGEPTGELFF. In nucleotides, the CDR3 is TGTGCCAGCACTCGCCAACCGGGACTAGCGGGGGAACCCACCGGGGAGCTGTTTTTT.